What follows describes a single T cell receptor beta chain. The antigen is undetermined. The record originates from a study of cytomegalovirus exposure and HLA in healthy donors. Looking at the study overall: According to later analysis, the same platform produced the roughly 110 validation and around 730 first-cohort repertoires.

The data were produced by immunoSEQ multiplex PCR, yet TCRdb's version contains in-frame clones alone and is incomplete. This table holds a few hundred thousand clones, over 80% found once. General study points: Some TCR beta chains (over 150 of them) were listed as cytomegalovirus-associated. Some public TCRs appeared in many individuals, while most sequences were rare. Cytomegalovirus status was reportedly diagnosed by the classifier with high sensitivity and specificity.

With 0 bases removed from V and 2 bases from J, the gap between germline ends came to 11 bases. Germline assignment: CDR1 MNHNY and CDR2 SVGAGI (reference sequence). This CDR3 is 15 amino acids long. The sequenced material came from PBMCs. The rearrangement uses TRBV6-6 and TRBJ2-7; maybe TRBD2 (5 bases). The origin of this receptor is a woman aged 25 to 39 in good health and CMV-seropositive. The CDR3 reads CASSYSEGRTYEQYF. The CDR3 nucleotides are TGTGCCAGCAGTTACTCTGAAGGGAGAACCTACGAGCAGTACTTC.